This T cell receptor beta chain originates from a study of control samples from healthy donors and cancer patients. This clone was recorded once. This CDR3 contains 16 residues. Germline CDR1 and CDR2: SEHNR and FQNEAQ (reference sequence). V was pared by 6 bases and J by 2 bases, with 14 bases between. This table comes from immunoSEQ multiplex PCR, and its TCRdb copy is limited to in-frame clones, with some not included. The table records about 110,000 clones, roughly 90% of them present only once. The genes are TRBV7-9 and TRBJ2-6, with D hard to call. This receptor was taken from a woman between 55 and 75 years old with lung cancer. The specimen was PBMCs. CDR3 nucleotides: TGTGCCAGCAGTACTTACCTCTTCCCTGGGGCCAACGTCCTGACTTTC. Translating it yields CASSTYLFPGANVLTF.